This T cell receptor beta chain is drawn from a study of radiotherapy plus CTLA-4 blockade in lung cancer. About the study: Roughly 17% of patients responded objectively, and about 30% achieved disease control.

Overall study findings and caveats: Reportedly, early blood T cell clone dynamics best predicted response, with interferon-beta. Clones derived from tumor TCRs expanded in blood after radiotherapy plus ipilimumab.

Clones were sequenced by immunoSEQ multiplex PCR, and TCRdb holds only the in-frame ones, with some missing. The table shows 23,000 or so clones, with around 71% occurring only once. With respect to this clone: Antigen: not known.

This TCR was sampled from a human donor with non-small cell lung cancer whose response to radiotherapy plus ipilimumab could not be evaluated. Here the sequenced sample was peripheral blood, taken from a patient treated with radiotherapy plus ipilimumab.

CDR3 amino acids: CAWTPGRARGNTIYF. The CDR3 bases are TGTGCCTGGACCCCAGGGCGCGCTCGGGGAAACACCATATATTTT. The chain uses TRBV30 and TRBJ1-3, with D tentatively TRBD1 (5 bases). Germline V gene data show CDR1 as GTSNPN and CDR2 as SVGIG (reference sequence). Trimming removed 4 bases at V and 4 bases at J, with 17 bases between. CDR3 length: 15 residues. The complete variable domain, with remaining parts taken from reference TRBV30 and TRBJ1-3, reads SQTIHQWPATLVQPVGSPLSLECTVEGTSNPNLYWYRQAAGRGLQLLFYSVGIGQISSEVPQNLSASRPQDRQFILSSKKLLLSDSGFYLCAWTPGRARGNTIYFGEGSWLTVV.